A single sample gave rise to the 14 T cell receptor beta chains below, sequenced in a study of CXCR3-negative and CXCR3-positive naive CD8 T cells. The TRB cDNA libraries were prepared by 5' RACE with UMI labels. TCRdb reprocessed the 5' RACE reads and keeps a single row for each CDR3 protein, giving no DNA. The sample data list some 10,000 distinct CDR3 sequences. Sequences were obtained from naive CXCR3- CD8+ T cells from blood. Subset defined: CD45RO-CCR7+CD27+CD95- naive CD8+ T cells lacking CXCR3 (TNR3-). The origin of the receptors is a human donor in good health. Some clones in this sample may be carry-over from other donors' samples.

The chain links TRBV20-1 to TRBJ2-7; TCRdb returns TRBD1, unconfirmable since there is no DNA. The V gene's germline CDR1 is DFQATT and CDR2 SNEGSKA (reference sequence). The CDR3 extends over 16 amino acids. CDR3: CSAGPLPSGRAYEQYF.

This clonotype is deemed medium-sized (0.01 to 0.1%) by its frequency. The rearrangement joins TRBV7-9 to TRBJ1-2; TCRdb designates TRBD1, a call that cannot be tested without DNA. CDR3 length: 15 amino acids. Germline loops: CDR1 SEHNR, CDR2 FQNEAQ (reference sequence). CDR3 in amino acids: CASSYGTGGTDGYTF.

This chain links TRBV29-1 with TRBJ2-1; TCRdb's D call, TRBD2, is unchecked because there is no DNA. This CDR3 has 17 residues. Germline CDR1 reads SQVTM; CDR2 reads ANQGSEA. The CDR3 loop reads CSVEGFPSGFSYNEQFF.

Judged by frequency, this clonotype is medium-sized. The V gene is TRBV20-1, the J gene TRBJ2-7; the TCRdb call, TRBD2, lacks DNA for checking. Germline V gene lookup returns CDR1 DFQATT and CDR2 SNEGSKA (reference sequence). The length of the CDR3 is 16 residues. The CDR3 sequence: CSAPGLAGGSSYEQYF.

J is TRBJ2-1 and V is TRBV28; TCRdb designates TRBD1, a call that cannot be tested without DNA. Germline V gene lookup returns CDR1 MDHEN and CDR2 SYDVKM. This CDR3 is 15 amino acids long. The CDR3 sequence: CASTLSGSSYNEQFF.

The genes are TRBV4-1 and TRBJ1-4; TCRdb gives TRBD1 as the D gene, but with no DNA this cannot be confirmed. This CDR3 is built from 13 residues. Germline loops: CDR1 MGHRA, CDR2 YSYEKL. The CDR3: CASEGPGVRKLFF.

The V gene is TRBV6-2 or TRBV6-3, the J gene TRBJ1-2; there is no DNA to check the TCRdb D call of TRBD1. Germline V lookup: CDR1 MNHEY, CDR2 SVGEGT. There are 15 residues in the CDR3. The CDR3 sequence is CASSYPKDPLYGYTF.

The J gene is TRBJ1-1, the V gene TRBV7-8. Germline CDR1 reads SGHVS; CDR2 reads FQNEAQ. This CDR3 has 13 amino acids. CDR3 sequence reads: CASSYGENTEAFF.

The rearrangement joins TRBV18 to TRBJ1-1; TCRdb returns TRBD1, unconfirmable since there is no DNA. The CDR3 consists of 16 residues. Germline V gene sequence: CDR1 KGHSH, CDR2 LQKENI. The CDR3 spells CASSPPIGGMNTEAFF.

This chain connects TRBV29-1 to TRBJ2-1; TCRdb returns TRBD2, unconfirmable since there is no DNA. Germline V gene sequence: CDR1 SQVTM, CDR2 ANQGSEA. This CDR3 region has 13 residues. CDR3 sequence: CSLCTSGSYEQFF.

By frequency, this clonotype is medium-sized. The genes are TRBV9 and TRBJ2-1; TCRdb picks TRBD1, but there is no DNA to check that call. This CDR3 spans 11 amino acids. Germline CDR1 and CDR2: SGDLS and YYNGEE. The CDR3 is CASSQGAEQFF.

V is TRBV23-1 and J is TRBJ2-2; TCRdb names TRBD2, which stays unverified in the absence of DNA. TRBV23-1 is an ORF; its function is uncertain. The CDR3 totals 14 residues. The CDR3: CATASGVNTGELFF.

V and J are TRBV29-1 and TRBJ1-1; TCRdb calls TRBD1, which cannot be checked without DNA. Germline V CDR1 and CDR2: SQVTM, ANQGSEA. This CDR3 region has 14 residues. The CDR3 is CSVERGNRSSEAFF. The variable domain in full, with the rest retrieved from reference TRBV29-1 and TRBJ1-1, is SAVISQKPSRDICQRGTSLTIQCQVDSQVTMMFWYRQQPGQSLTLIATANQGSEATYESGFVIDKFPISRPNLTFSTLTVSNMSPEDSSIYLCSVERGNRSSEAFFGQGTRLTVV.

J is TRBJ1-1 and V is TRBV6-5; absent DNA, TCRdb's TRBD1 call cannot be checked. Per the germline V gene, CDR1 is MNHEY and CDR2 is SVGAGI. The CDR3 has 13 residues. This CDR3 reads CATRRGVNTEAFF.